This T cell receptor (beta chain) was sequenced for a study of blood T cell repertoires in COVID-19. Study-wide context: The origin of the acute and convalescent COVID-19 samples was the United States, Italy and Spain. Sources were T cells, B-cell-depleted T cells, or PBMCs; the material itself was cDNA or gDNA.

The V end was cut by 0 bases, the J end by 0 bases, with 15 bases between. Germline V lookup: CDR1 LGHNA, CDR2 YNFKEQ. The CDR3 runs 18 residues. Authors' analysis steps: Quantification of nucleated cells was approximated via reference gene primer amplification. Method: immunoSEQ multiplex PCR; TCRdb's copy keeps in-frame clones and lacks some. The DNA gave D and trimming, while V, J and clone size come from that table. The data hold around 40,000 clones, with around 95% observed a single time. This receptor was identified in a human donor with active COVID-19. The donor label of this sample is uncertain. The chain has TRBV4-2 and TRBJ2-4, with a possible D match to TRBD1 (5 bases). The sample taken for sequencing was peripheral blood. CDR3 in DNA: TGTGCCAGCAGCCAAGATCCCCGGACATCACTAGCCAAAAACATTCAGTACTTC. It codes for CASSQDPRTSLAKNIQYF.